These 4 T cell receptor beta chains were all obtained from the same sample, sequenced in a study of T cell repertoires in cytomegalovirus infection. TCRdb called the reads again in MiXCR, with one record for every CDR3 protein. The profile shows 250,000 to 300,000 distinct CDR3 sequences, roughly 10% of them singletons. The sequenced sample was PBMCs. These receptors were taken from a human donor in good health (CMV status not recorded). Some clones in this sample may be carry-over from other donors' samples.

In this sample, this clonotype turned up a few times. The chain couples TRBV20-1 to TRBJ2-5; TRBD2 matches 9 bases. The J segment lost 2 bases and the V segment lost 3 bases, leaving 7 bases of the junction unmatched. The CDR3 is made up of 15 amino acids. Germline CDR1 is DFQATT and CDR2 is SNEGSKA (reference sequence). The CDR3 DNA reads TGCAGTGCTAGGAAACTAGCGGGCCTACAAGAGACCCAGTACTTC. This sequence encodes CSARKLAGLQETQYF.

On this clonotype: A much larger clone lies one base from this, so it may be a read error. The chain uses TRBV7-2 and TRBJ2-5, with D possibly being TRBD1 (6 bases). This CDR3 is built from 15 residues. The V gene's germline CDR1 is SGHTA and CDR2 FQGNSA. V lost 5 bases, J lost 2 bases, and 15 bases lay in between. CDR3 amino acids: CASSPCAGVQETQYF. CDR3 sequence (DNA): TGTGCCAGCAGCCCCTGTGCAGGGGTACAAGAGACCCAGTACTTC.

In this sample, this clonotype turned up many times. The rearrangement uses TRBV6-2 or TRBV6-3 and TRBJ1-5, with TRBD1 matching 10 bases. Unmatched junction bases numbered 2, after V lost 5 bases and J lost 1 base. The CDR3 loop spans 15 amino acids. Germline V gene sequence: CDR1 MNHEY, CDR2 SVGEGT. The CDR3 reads CASSRQGASNQPQHF. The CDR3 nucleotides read TGTGCCAGCAGTCGACAGGGGGCGAGCAATCAGCCCCAGCATTTT.

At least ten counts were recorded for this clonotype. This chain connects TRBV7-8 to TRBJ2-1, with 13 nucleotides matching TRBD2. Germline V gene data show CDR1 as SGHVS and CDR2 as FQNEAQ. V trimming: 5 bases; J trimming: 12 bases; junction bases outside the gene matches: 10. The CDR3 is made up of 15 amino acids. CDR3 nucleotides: TGTGCCAGCAGCCCATCTACTAGCGGGAGGGCCTCGCAGTTCTTC. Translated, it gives CASSPSTSGRASQFF.